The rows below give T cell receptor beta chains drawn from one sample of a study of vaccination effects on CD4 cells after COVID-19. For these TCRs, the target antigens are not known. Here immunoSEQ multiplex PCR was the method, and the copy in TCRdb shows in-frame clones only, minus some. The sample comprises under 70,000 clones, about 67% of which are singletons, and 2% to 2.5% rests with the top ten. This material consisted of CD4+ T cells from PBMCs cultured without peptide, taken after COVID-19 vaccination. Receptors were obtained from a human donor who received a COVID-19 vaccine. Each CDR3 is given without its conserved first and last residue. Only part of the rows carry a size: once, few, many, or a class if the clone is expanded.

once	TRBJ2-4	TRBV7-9	ASSLSGSGTGHHQY
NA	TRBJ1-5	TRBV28	ASSLRGNFRNQPQH
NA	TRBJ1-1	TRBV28	ASSSDSLTEAF
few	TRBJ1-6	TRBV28	ASSLWGTGGSPLH
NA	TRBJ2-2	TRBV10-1	ASSEWEGTNTGELF
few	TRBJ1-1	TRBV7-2	ASSRGQRNTEAF
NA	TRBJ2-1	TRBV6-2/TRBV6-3	ASSYHDRGPNRHNEQF
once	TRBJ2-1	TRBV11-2	ASSFGTNEQF
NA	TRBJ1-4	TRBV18	ASSPTRGDEKLF
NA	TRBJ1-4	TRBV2	ASTAGRPFLSPTNEKLF
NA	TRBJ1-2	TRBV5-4	ASSFGGQGSYGYT
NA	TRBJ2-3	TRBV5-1	ASSLEGLATDTQY
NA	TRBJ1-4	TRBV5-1	ASSTGQIGSEKLF
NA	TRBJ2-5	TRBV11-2	ASSLAFETQY
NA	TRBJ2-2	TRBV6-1	ASSELRVGAGELF
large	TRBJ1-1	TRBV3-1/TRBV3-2	ASSHDRRNTEAF
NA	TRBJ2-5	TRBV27	ASSSHPRPVQETQY
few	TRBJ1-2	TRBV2	ASRNEAIYGYT
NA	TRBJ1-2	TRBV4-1	ASSQGEVYGYT
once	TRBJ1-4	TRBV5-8	ASSLEGIIREKLF
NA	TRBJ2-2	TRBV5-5	ASSARGPGELF
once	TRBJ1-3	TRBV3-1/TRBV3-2	ASSQDRASFSGNTIY
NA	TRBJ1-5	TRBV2	ASSGFRDYSNQPQH
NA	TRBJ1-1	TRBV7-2	ASSLVAHNTEAF
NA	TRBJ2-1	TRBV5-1	ASSFRQGFSEQF
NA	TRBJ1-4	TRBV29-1	SVGNSPNEKLF
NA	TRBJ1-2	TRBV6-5	ASMVGGQVYGYT
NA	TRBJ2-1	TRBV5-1	ASSQAILAGGYNEQF
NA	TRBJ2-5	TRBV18	ASSPPSRETQY
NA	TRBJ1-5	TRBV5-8	ASSQGQSNQPQH
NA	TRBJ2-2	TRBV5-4	ASSRDRVNTGELF
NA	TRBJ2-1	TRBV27	ASSLRDRPYNEQF
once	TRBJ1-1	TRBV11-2	ASSLVLGATEAF
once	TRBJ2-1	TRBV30	AWSVLAGGYNEQF
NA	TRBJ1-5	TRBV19	ASHSTGNPVGNQPQH
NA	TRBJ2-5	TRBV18	ASSPYLQETQY
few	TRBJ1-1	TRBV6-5	ASRAGQGGTEAF
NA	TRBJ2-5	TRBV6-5	ASSRTGGAGETQY
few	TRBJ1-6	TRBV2	ASRSPGQEAPLH
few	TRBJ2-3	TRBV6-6	ASSRDSTDTQY
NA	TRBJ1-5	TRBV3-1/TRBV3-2	ASSPFQSGQGNQPQH
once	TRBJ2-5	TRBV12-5	ASGPGLSETQY
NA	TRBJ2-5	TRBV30	AWSVGGETQY
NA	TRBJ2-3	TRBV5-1	ASSLGTSGGAADTQY
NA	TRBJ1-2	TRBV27	ASTDGQYLYGYT
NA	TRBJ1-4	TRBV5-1	ASSSYSATNEKLF
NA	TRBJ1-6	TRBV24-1	ATRERDNSPLH
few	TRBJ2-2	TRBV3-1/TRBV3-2	ASSRRDRGYTGELF
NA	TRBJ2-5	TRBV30	AWTRVGETQY
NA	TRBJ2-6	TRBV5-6	ASSTRTGGPGANVLT
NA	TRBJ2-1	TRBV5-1	ASSPGTLLNEQF